This T cell receptor beta chain is drawn from a study of T cell responses to AZD1222 COVID-19 vaccine. Points from the study as a whole: Clonal diversity may have been underestimated, and the donors were mostly white British, with more females than males.

Method: immunoSEQ multiplex PCR; TCRdb's copy keeps in-frame clones and lacks some. The sample consists of 70,000 to 95,000 clones, around 93% of them appearing once. This clone occurred once. The antigen remains undetermined. Germline CDR1 and CDR2: SEHNR and FQNEAQ (reference sequence). The CDR3 extends over 17 amino acids. V was shortened by 5 bases and J by 4 bases, with 21 bases between the two germline ends. The chain carries TRBV7-9 and TRBJ2-1, with a tentative D call TRBD2 (5 bases). This specimen was peripheral blood, taken 28 days after the second AZD1222 dose. The receptor's source is an adult who received the AZD1222 COVID-19 vaccine. The DNA of the CDR3 is TGTGCCAGCAGCAGGGCCGTTAGCGCACTCTTGTACAATGAGCAGTTCTTC. This codes for CASSRAVSALLYNEQFF. Supplemented by reference TRBV7-9 and TRBJ2-1, the full variable domain reads DTGVSQNPRHKITKRGQNVTFRCDPISEHNRLYWYRQTLGQGPEFLTYFQNEAQLEKSRLLSDRFSAERPKGSFSTLEIQRTEQGDSAMYLCASSRAVSALLYNEQFFGPGTRLTVL.